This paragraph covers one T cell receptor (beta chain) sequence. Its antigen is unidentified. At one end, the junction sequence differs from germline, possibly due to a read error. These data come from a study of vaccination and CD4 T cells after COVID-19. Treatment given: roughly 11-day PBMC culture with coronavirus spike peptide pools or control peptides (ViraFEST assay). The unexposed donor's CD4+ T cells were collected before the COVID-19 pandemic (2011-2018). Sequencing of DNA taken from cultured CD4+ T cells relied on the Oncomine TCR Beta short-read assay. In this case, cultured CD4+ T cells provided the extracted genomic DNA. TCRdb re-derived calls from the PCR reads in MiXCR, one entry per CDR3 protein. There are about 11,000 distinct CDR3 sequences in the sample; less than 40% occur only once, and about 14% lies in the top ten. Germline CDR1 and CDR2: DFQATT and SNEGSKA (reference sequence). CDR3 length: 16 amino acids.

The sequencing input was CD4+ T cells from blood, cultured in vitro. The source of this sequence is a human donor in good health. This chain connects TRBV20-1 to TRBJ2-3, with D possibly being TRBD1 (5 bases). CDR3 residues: CSAREVMRRGTGTQYF. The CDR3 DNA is TGCAGTGCTAGAGAGGTCATGAGGCGCGGCACAGGTACGCAGTATTTT.